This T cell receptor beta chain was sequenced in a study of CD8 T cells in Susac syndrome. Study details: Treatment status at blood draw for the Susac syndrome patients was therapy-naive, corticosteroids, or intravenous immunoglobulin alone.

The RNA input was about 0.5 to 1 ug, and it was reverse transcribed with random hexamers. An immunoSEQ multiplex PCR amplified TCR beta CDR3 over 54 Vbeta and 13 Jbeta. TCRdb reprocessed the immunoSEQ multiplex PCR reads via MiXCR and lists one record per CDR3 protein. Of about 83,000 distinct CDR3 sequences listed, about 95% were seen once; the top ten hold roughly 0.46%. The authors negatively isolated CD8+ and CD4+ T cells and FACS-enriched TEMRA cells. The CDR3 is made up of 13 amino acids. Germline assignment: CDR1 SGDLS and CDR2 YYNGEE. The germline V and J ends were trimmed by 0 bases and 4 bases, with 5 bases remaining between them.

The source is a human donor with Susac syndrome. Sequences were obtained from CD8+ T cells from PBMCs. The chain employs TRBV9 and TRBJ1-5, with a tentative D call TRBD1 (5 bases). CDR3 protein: CASSVDRNQPQHF. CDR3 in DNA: TGTGCCAGCAGCGTAGACAGGAATCAGCCCCAGCATTTT.